The clone carrying this T cell receptor (beta chain) was recorded a few times. Its antigen is not known. This sample was taken from a study of response to subunit inactivated influenza vaccine. Points from the study as a whole: The study's authors posited that every seasonal influenza vaccination enlists few new T cells.

V was cut by 1 base and J by 3 bases, with 12 bases left in between. The CDR3 contains 14 residues. Germline CDR1 is DFQATT and CDR2 is SNEGSKA (reference sequence). MiXCR was run by TCRdb on the RT-PCR reads, yielding one entry per CDR3 protein. The table includes 530,000 or so distinct CDR3 sequences, approximately 12% detected once. The clonotype was recovered from a man in his fifties who received an inactivated influenza vaccine. The chain links TRBV20-1 to TRBJ1-1, with D unresolved. The material was PBMCs from blood, obtained on the day of vaccination. The CDR3 is CSARGTADDTEAFF. In DNA form, the CDR3 reads TGCAGTGCTAGAGGCACAGCCGACGACACTGAAGCTTTCTTT.